This passage covers 23 T cell receptor beta chains from one sample sequenced in a study of early T cells in non-severe SARS-CoV-2 infection. TCRdb re-derived calls from the 5' RACE reads in MiXCR, one entry per CDR3 protein. In the table there are roughly 29,000 distinct CDR3 sequences, around 5% of which are singletons. Source material: whole blood. The receptors come from an adult who was a healthcare worker with PCR-confirmed SARS-CoV-2 infection or an uninfected control (not recorded which).

In this sample, this clonotype turned up many times. The chain uses TRBV3-1 and TRBJ2-7; perhaps TRBD1 as D (5 bases). The CDR3 length is 14 residues. CDR1 is LGHDT, CDR2 YNNKEL, per germline (reference sequence). V was cut by 0 bases and J by 6 bases, with 12 bases left in between. CDR3 sequence reads: CASSQDRTQGEQYF. The CDR3 bases are TGTGCCAGCAGCCAAGATCGGACACAAGGCGAGCAGTACTTC.

This clonotype was counted ten times or more. This chain uses TRBV24-1 with TRBJ2-2; a weak D match, TRBD1 (6 bases). The ends were cut back, 8 bases at V and 3 bases at J, with 12 bases in the middle. Germline CDR1 is KGHDR and CDR2 is SFDVKD. This CDR3 is built from 14 residues. In DNA form, the CDR3 reads TGTGCCACCAAGGACAGTTTGTACACCGGGGAGCTGTTTTTT. Its protein product is CATKDSLYTGELFF.

This clonotype has more than one count but fewer than ten. The chain joins TRBV5-1 to TRBJ2-7, with 7 bases matching TRBD1. The CDR3 runs to 16 residues. The trim removed 0 bases at V and 3 bases at J, leaving 9 bases unmatched. Germline CDR1 and CDR2: SGHRS and YFSETQ. The CDR3 DNA follows: TGCGCCAGCAGCTTGGCAACAGGGGTCCTAGTCTACGAGCAGTACTTC. As protein: CASSLATGVLVYEQYF.

There are a few counts of this clonotype. The chain has TRBV28 and TRBJ2-3, with D unresolved. Germline assignment: CDR1 MDHEN and CDR2 SYDVKM. This CDR3 is built from 12 residues. Deletions cut 5 bases from V and 5 bases from J, with 8 bases between. In DNA form, the CDR3 reads TGTGCCAGCAGTATCTTACAAGATACGCAGTATTTT. Translated, it gives CASSILQDTQYF.

In this sample, this clonotype turned up many times. This rearrangement joins TRBV7-2 to TRBJ2-1, with a possible D match to TRBD1 (6 bases). Trimming pared 2 bases from V and 5 bases from J, leaving 13 bases between. The CDR3 totals 15 residues. Germline V lookup: CDR1 SGHTA, CDR2 FQGNSA. The CDR3 here is CASSLPTGPDNEQFF. The CDR3 coding sequence is TGTGCCAGCAGCTTACCGACAGGACCTGACAATGAGCAGTTCTTC.

This clonotype occurred many times. This chain links TRBV5-1 with TRBJ2-7; tentatively, D is TRBD1 (6 bases). Trimming pared 4 bases from V and 2 bases from J, leaving 10 bases between. Germline V gives CDR1 SGHRS, CDR2 YFSETQ. CDR3 length equals 13 residues. This CDR3 is CASSLDSAYEQYF. The CDR3 DNA follows: TGCGCCAGCAGCCTGGACAGTGCCTACGAGCAGTACTTC.

The table lists this clonotype with many counts. The chain links TRBV7-6 to TRBJ1-3, with D possibly matching TRBD1 (5 bases). V was pared by 1 base and J by 2 bases, with 6 bases between. This CDR3 is built from 14 residues. Germline CDR1 and CDR2: SGHVS and FNYEAQ. As DNA, the CDR3 is TGTGCCAGCAGCTTAGAGGGACCTGGAAACACCATATATTTT. Its translation: CASSLEGPGNTIYF.

This clonotype came up once. One base away lies a much larger clone, so this may be a sequencing read error. This rearrangement joins TRBV6-5 to TRBJ1-1; TRBD1 might be the D (6 bases). The CDR3 has 15 residues. Germline V lookup: CDR1 MNHEY, CDR2 SVGAGI. The CDR3 reads CASSYSRGEGTEDFF. CDR3 in DNA: TGTGCCAGCAGTTACTCCAGGGGAGAGGGCACTGAAGATTTCTTT.

This clonotype was counted at least ten times. The V and J genes are TRBV28 and TRBJ2-1; TRBD2 matches 8 bases. V gave up 3 bases and J gave up 6 bases; unmatched junction bases: 7. Germline lookup yields CDR1 MDHEN and CDR2 SYDVKM. This CDR3 is built from 15 residues. In DNA, the CDR3 is TGTGCCAGCAGTTTTAGCGGGGCTGTGGTCAATGAGCAGTTCTTC. It encodes CASSFSGAVVNEQFF.

This clonotype has a count of ten or more. V gene TRBV3-1 combines with J gene TRBJ2-5; 10 positions match TRBD2. The CDR3 length is 15 residues. V trimming: 2 bases; J trimming: 5 bases; junction bases outside the gene matches: 5. Germline lookup yields CDR1 LGHDT and CDR2 YNNKEL (reference sequence). The CDR3 loop reads CASSQQLAGSETQYF. CDR3 DNA sequence: TGTGCCAGCAGCCAACAACTAGCGGGATCGGAGACCCAGTACTTC.

In its sample, this clonotype was seen a few times. The chain couples TRBV10-3 to TRBJ2-1, with 8 positions matching TRBD1. This CDR3 comprises 13 residues. Germline CDR1 reads ENHRY; CDR2 reads SYGVKD. The ends lost 6 bases at V and 8 bases at J; junction bases unmatched: 6. CDR3 amino acids: CAIRTGDTYEQFF. CDR3 DNA: TGTGCCATCAGGACAGGGGATACATATGAGCAGTTCTTC.

This clonotype has at least ten counts. The chain has TRBV29-1 and TRBJ2-1; D unclear. The germline CDR1 and CDR2 sequences are SQVTM and ANQGSEA. With 3 bases removed from V and 5 bases from J, the gap between germline ends came to 8 bases. CDR3 size: 12 residues. CDR3 DNA sequence: TGCAGCGTTGACAAGGAAGACAATGAGCAGTTCTTC. This gives the protein CSVDKEDNEQFF.

This clonotype occurred many times. The chain is built from TRBV28 and TRBJ1-4; tentatively, D is TRBD1 (5 bases). This CDR3 spans 15 amino acids. V lost 4 bases and J lost 8, with 17 bases in between. Germline V lookup: CDR1 MDHEN, CDR2 SYDVKM. The CDR3 nucleotides read TGTGCCAGCAGTTCCACGGAGGGGAGGAGGGAAAAACTGTTTTTT. Translated, it gives CASSSTEGRREKLFF.

Ten or more counts support this clonotype. The gene calls are TRBV2 and TRBJ2-1, with 8 bases aligning to TRBD1. Germline assignment: CDR1 SNHLY and CDR2 FYNNEI. The trim removed 5 bases at V and 8 bases at J, leaving 8 bases unmatched. There are 14 residues in the CDR3. Here the CDR3 DNA reads TGTGCCAGCAGTACACAGGGGGTGAGGGATGAGCAGTTCTTC. It is translated as CASSTQGVRDEQFF.

This chain links TRBV2 with TRBJ2-7, with 8 nucleotides matching TRBD1. CDR3 length: 14 residues. With V trimmed by 6 bases and J by 2 bases, 6 bases remained unmatched. Germline lookup yields CDR1 SNHLY and CDR2 FYNNEI. CDR3: CASRVMGQAYEQYF. In DNA, the CDR3 is TGTGCCAGCAGAGTCATGGGACAGGCCTACGAGCAGTACTTC.

There are a few counts of this clonotype. The chain recombines TRBV21-1 with TRBJ1-4; the D call in the table, TRBD1, was not verified against the DNA. TRBV21-1 is a pseudogene locus. This CDR3 has 13 amino acids. For the CDR3, the DNA is TGTGCCAGCCGGACAGGGGGTCATGAAAAACTGTTTTTT. This codes for CASRTGGHEKLFF.

This clonotype was detected only a few times. The rearrangement links TRBV6-2 or TRBV6-3 to TRBJ1-5; D gene uncertain. The CDR3 contains 14 residues. Germline V gene data show CDR1 as MNHEY and CDR2 as SVGEGT. Trimming took 6 bases from V and 4 from J, leaving 13 bases between them. The CDR3 DNA reads as TGTGCCAGCAGCGAATATACAAGAAATCAGCCCCAGCATTTT. Its protein product is CASSEYTRNQPQHF.

The V gene is TRBV3-1, the J gene TRBJ2-1; D is undetermined. Deletions cut 6 bases from V and 7 bases from J, with 10 bases between. Germline V gene lookup returns CDR1 LGHDT and CDR2 YNNKEL (reference sequence). The CDR3 spans 12 residues. The CDR3 region has the DNA TGTGCCAGCAGTGTCGAAGGAAATGAGCAGTTCTTC. Its protein is CASSVEGNEQFF.

The V and J genes are TRBV6-2 or TRBV6-3 and TRBJ2-7; 12 nucleotides agree with TRBD2. The CDR3 is made up of 13 amino acids. CDR1 is MNHEY, CDR2 SVGEGT, per germline. Unmatched junction bases numbered 7, after V lost 4 bases and J lost 12 bases. The CDR3 is CASSSYLGLAGYF. CDR3 DNA sequence: TGTGCCAGCAGTTCATACCTGGGACTAGCGGGGTACTTC.

This clonotype occurred many times. This sequence joins TRBV2 and TRBJ2-5; D remains ambiguous. With 6 bases removed from V and 5 bases from J, the gap between germline ends came to 19 bases. Germline assignment: CDR1 SNHLY and CDR2 FYNNEI. This CDR3 is 15 amino acids long. This CDR3 reads CASSPPSGRAETQYF. The DNA of the CDR3 is TGTGCCAGCAGCCCTCCCTCGGGCCGGGCTGAGACCCAGTACTTC. Supplemented by reference TRBV2 and TRBJ2-5, the full variable domain reads EPEVTQTPSHQVTQMGQEVILRCVPISNHLYFYWYRQILGQKVEFLVSFYNNEISEKSEIFDDQFSVERPDGSNFTLKIRSTKLEDSAMYFCASSPPSGRAETQYFGPGTRLLVL.

This clonotype was detected only a few times. V usage is TRBV28 and J usage is TRBJ2-5, with D possibly being TRBD1 or TRBD2 (5 bases each). The length of the CDR3 is 15 residues. Germline CDR1 reads MDHEN; CDR2 reads SYDVKM. With 5 bases removed from V and 3 bases from J, the gap between germline ends came to 16 bases. For the CDR3, the DNA is TGTGCCAGCAGTACGGGGAGTCAGGGAGAAGAGACCCAGTACTTC. Translation gives CASSTGSQGEETQYF.

This clonotype was seen ten or more times. The CDR3 protein is CASSFGTGVYNEQFF. The CDR3 bases are TGTGCCAGCAGCTTCGGGACAGGGGTTTACAATGAGCAGTTCTTC. The chain is built from TRBV7-7 and TRBJ2-1; 10 nucleotides align to TRBD1. V shed 3 bases and J 4 bases; nucleotides not matched to a gene: 3. Germline lookup yields CDR1 SSHAT and CDR2 FNYEAQ (reference sequence). The CDR3 spans 15 residues.

The chain uses TRBV12-3 or TRBV12-4 and TRBJ2-1; 11 bases fit TRBD2. Trimming cost V 5 bases and J 7 bases; bases outside gene matches: 10. CDR3 length: 16 amino acids. The CDR3 region has the DNA TGTGCCAGCAGTCCTGCTACTAGCGGGAGAGGAAATGAGCAGTTCTTC. Amino acids: CASSPATSGRGNEQFF.